The 20 T cell receptor beta chains reported below all come from one sample, sequenced in a study of cytomegalovirus exposure and HLA in healthy donors. The protocol was immunoSEQ multiplex PCR, while the TCRdb copy is restricted to in-frame clones and leaves out a portion. The sample has approximately 260,000 clones, approximately 86% seen once. The specimen sequenced was PBMCs. The receptor set was obtained from a woman younger than 35 in good health and CMV-seronegative.

The CDR3: CASSLFAGSMNTEAFF. CDR3 coding DNA: TGCGCCAGCAGCTTGTTTGCGGGCTCAATGAACACTGAAGCTTTCTTT. The chain couples TRBV5-1 to TRBJ1-1; unclear D gene. V was trimmed by 1 base and J by 0 bases, leaving 13 bases between them. CDR1 and CDR2 from the germline V gene are SGHRS and YFSETQ. The CDR3 consists of 16 residues.

The chain carries TRBV9 and TRBJ2-5; 10 bases are a match to TRBD1. Looked up from germline, CDR1 is SGDLS and CDR2 is YYNGEE. V shed 3 bases, J shed 3 bases, and the junction held 5 bases outside the gene matches. The CDR3 sequence is 15 residues long. The CDR3 is CASSAMTGGEETQYF. The DNA of the CDR3 is TGTGCCAGCAGCGCAATGACAGGGGGCGAAGAGACCCAGTACTTC.

The chain joins TRBV11-2 to TRBJ1-5; 7 nucleotides align to TRBD1. Unmatched junction bases numbered 4, after V lost 5 bases and J lost 3 bases. The CDR3 has 14 residues. Germline loops: CDR1 SGHAT, CDR2 FQNNGV. The CDR3 loop reads CASSRGQDNQPQHF. The CDR3 bases are TGTGCCAGCAGCCGAGGACAGGACAATCAGCCCCAGCATTTT.

This rearrangement joins TRBV4-1 to TRBJ2-7, with D possibly matching TRBD2 (5 bases). Germline V gene data show CDR1 as MGHRA and CDR2 as YSYEKL. This CDR3 is 16 amino acids long. The V end lost 0 bases, the J end lost 0 bases, and 12 bases lay between the germline ends. CDR3 nucleotide sequence: TGCGCCAGCAGCCAAGAAGGAAAAGGGAGCTCCTACGAGCAGTACTTC. Translation: CASSQEGKGSSYEQYF.

The chain couples TRBV28 to TRBJ2-7; perhaps TRBD2 as D (5 bases). The V gene lost 2 bases and the J gene lost 5 bases, with 10 bases spanning the gap. The CDR3 has 13 amino acids. Germline loops: CDR1 MDHEN, CDR2 SYDVKM. This CDR3 reads CASSLDGDDEQYF. The CDR3 DNA is TGTGCCAGCAGTTTAGACGGGGATGACGAGCAGTACTTC.

This chain joins TRBV18 and TRBJ2-7; 7 positions agree with TRBD1. This CDR3 region has 14 residues. The ends lost 3 bases at V and 3 bases at J; junction bases unmatched: 5. CDR1 is KGHSH and CDR2 is LQKENI in the germline V gene. The CDR3 nucleotides are TGTGCCAGCTCACCCGACCGACAGGGCTACGAGCAGTACTTC. This encodes CASSPDRQGYEQYF.

V and J are TRBV9 and TRBJ2-3, with 9 bases matching TRBD1. V dropped 3 bases and J dropped 6; count of bases not matched to a gene: 8. CDR1 and CDR2 from the germline V gene are SGDLS and YYNGEE. CDR3 length: 15 residues. The CDR3 nucleotides are TGTGCCAGCAGCGCCACAGGGGGCGACCCGGATACGCAGTATTTT. Translation: CASSATGGDPDTQYF.

This clone was seen a handful of times. The chain links TRBV5-1 to TRBJ2-1, with a tentative D call TRBD1 (5 bases). The V gene's germline CDR1 is SGHRS and CDR2 YFSETQ. The V and J ends lost 0 bases and 5 bases respectively, with 12 bases between them. CDR3 length: 15 residues. Here the CDR3 reads CASSLEAGLHNEQFF. The CDR3 DNA sequence: TGCGCCAGCAGCTTGGAGGCAGGGTTACACAATGAGCAGTTCTTC. The whole variable domain, remainder taken from reference TRBV5-1 and TRBJ2-1, is KAGVTQTPRYLIKTRGQQVTLSCSPISGHRSVSWYQQTPGQGLQFLFEYFSETQRNKGNFPGRFSGRQFSNSRSEMNVSTLELGDSALYLCASSLEAGLHNEQFFGPGTRLTVL.

The chain is built from TRBV19 and TRBJ1-1, with D possibly being TRBD1 (5 bases). Germline loops: CDR1 LNHDA, CDR2 SQIVND (reference sequence). V was cut by 4 bases and J by 2 bases, with 8 bases left in between. The CDR3 covers 13 residues. The CDR3 spells CASSTRENTEAFF. CDR3 bases: TGTGCCAGTAGTACCAGGGAAAACACTGAAGCTTTCTTT.

The rearrangement uses TRBV2 and TRBJ2-2, with 10 bases fitting TRBD1. With 5 bases clipped from V and 3 bases from J, the junction kept 9 bases outside the gene matches. Germline V gives CDR1 SNHLY, CDR2 FYNNEI. There are 17 residues in the CDR3. In DNA, the CDR3 is TGTGCCAGCAGTCACCCCTCCGGGACAGGGGACACCGGGGAGCTGTTTTTT. The encoded protein is CASSHPSGTGDTGELFF.

This clone occurred a few times. This CDR3 is also generated by other DNA sequences in the sample. The chain recombines TRBV6-5 with TRBJ2-1, with 10 nucleotides matching TRBD1. The CDR3 length is 13 residues. V was clipped by 6 bases and J by 8 bases; unmatched bases: 4. CDR1 and CDR2 from the germline V gene are MNHEY and SVGAGI. The CDR3 DNA follows: TGTGCCAGCAGCCGGGACAGGGGCCATGAGCAGTTCTTC. Translating gives CASSRDRGHEQFF.

Turning to this clone: Other DNA sequences within the sample encode an identical CDR3. The chain recombines TRBV18 with TRBJ1-1; possible D gene TRBD1, 5 bases. This CDR3 contains 13 residues. With 2 bases removed from V and 1 base from J, the gap between germline ends came to 5 bases. CDR1 is KGHSH and CDR2 is LQKENI in the germline V gene. As DNA, the CDR3 is TGTGCCAGCTCACCAACAGGGAACACTGAAGCTTTCTTT. Its translation: CASSPTGNTEAFF.

The chain joins TRBV6-5 to TRBJ1-1; 10 bases line up with TRBD1. Trimming removed 2 bases from V and 1 base from J; junction bases left unmatched: 4. The CDR3 runs to 16 residues. Germline assignment: CDR1 MNHEY and CDR2 SVGAGI. The CDR3 protein is CASSYRWDRGNTEAFF. DNA of the CDR3: TGTGCCAGCAGTTACCGTTGGGACAGGGGGAACACTGAAGCTTTCTTT.

The chain carries TRBV29-1 and TRBJ1-3; 9 nucleotides line up with TRBD1. This CDR3 contains 15 residues. The germline gives CDR1 SQVTM, CDR2 ANQGSEA. Losses at the gene ends were 8 bases for V and 0 bases for J; bases not matched to a gene: 8. The CDR3 region has the DNA TGCAGCCCAGGACAGGGGCTAAACTCTGGAAACACCATATATTTT. Translating it yields CSPGQGLNSGNTIYF.

V is TRBV28 and J is TRBJ1-2; 7 bases are shared with TRBD1. The germline V gene has CDR1 MDHEN and CDR2 SYDVKM. The V segment lost 6 bases and the J segment 6 bases; nucleotides outside the gene matches: 16. This CDR3 contains 16 residues. The CDR3 sequence is CASSLPGLADRDGYTF. The CDR3 DNA reads as TGTGCCAGCAGCTTACCCGGACTGGCTGACAGGGATGGCTACACCTTC.

The chain combines TRBV7-9 with TRBJ2-2; the D gene is possibly TRBD2 (6 bases). The CDR3 is made up of 14 amino acids. The ends were cut back, 1 base at V and 6 bases at J, with 9 bases in the middle. Looked up from germline, CDR1 is SEHNR and CDR2 is FQNEAQ (reference sequence). The CDR3 here is CASSLGRGPGELFF. The CDR3 coding sequence is TGTGCCAGCAGCTTAGGGAGGGGTCCCGGGGAGCTGTTTTTT.

This sequence joins TRBV19 and TRBJ1-5, with TRBD1 identical over 8 bases. Unmatched junction bases numbered 8, after V lost 2 bases and J lost 2 bases. This CDR3 has 17 residues. Germline values: CDR1 LNHDA, CDR2 SQIVND (reference sequence). CDR3 DNA: TGTGCCAGTAGTATACTCCAGGGGGCTGATGGCAATCAGCCCCAGCATTTT. Amino acid sequence: CASSILQGADGNQPQHF.

V gene TRBV10-2 combines with J gene TRBJ2-3; 14 nucleotides agree with TRBD2. The length of the CDR3 is 17 residues. Per germline, CDR1 WSHSY and CDR2 SAAADI. V lost 0 bases and J lost 5; bases outside the gene matches: 4. The CDR3 DNA reads as TGCGCCAGCAGTGAGTCCCCGGGACTAGCGGGAGTAGATACGCAGTATTTT. Translated: CASSESPGLAGVDTQYF.

The rearrangement uses TRBV5-1 and TRBJ1-2, with D tentatively TRBD1 (6 bases). V was shortened by 3 bases and J by 6 bases, with 9 bases between the two germline ends. This CDR3 spans 12 amino acids. Germline CDR1 and CDR2: SGHRS and YFSETQ. The CDR3 loop reads CASSYRTDGYTF. CDR3 coding DNA: TGCGCCAGCAGCTACCGGACAGATGGCTACACCTTC.

The genes are TRBV9 and TRBJ2-7; 9 bases map to TRBD1. Per germline, CDR1 SGDLS and CDR2 YYNGEE. This CDR3 is 14 amino acids long. V gave up 3 bases and J gave up 3 bases; unmatched junction bases: 4. The CDR3 reads CASSGQGDHYEQYF. The CDR3 DNA reads as TGTGCCAGCAGCGGACAGGGGGACCACTACGAGCAGTACTTC. Combining the CDR3 with reference TRBV9 and TRBJ2-7 gives the whole variable domain DSGVTQTPKHLITATGQRVTLRCSPRSGDLSVYWYQQSLDQGLQFLIQYYNGEERAKGNILERFSAQQFPDLHSELNLSSLELGDSALYFCASSGQGDHYEQYFGPGTRLTVT.